The 9 T cell receptor beta chains below were found in one sample sequenced in a study of tissue T cells after allogeneic stem cell transplantation (dated by TCRdb to the early 2020s). Receptor libraries were prepared by the immunoSEQ multiplex PCR assay. TCRdb holds this immuneACCESS table with in-frame rearrangements only. Some clones are missing; in checked studies, unresolved V genes explain under half, and the rest has no known cause. Present in this sample are roughly 50,000 clones, roughly 73% of which were seen just once. Clones ranked in the top ten supply roughly 0.5% of the sample. The sample was sorted cells pooled from one or two spleens. The source is a pool of C57BL/6 mice in good health.

This clone has just a few counts. The gene symbols are mouse symbols. CDR3 in amino acids: CASSSAGGYEQYF. CDR3 bases read: TGTGCCAGCAGTTCTGCTGGGGGTTATGAACAGTAC. The V gene is TRBV14, the J gene TRBJ2-7, with TRBD2 matching over 7 bases. The DNA ends 1 residue before the CDR3 does, and the rest of the CDR3 is filled in from the germline J gene. Germline CDR1 reads SGHDT; CDR2 reads FRDEAV. This CDR3 region has 13 residues. V dropped 3 bases and J dropped 4; count of bases not matched to a gene: 4. The whole variable domain, filled in from reference TRBV14 and TRBJ2-7, reads EAGVTQSPRYAVLQEGQAVSFWCDPISGHDTLYWYQQPRDQGPQLLVYFRDEAVIDNSQLPSDRFSAVRPKGTNSTLKIQSAKQGDTATYLCASSSAGGYEQYFGPGTRLTVL.

About this clone: The germline and genes are mouse ones. The read ends 1 residue shy of where the CDR3 ends; the end is completed using the germline J gene. The J gene is TRBJ2-5, the V gene TRBV31; 7 bases fit TRBD2. The germline gives CDR1 GKSSPN, CDR2 SITVG. The ends lost 1 base at V and 1 base at J; junction bases unmatched: 2. This CDR3 spans 14 amino acids. The CDR3: CAWSPTGDQDTQYF. The CDR3 bases that were read are TGTGCCTGGAGTCCTACTGGGGACCAAGACACCCAGTAC.

This clone was seen only a few times. Gene names are mouse gene names. The read terminates 1 residue before the CDR3 end, so the remaining end is supplied by the germline J gene. The genes are TRBV1 and TRBJ1-5, with D hard to call. The CDR3 is 12 residues long. The germline V gene encodes CDR1 NSQYPW and CDR2 LRSPGD (reference sequence). V was shortened by 9 bases and J by 0 bases, with 6 bases between the two germline ends. The CDR3 loop reads CTCQSNNQAPLF. CDR3 DNA, as far as it was read: TGCACCTGTCAGAGTAACAACCAGGCTCCGCTT. Supplemented by reference TRBV1 and TRBJ1-5, the full variable domain reads VTLLEQNPRWRLVPRGQAVNLRCILKNSQYPWMSWYQQDLQKQLQWLFTLRSPGDKEVKSLPGADYLATRVTDTELRLQVANMSQGRTLYCTCQSNNQAPLFGEGTRLSVL.

This clone was detected a few times. Gene names and germline match the mouse. The read comes to an end 1 residue before the CDR3 does, leaving the germline J gene to fill in the end. This sequence joins TRBV13-2 and TRBJ2-7; 7 bases are shared with TRBD1. Germline lookup yields CDR1 NNHNN and CDR2 SYGAGS (reference sequence). With 2 bases clipped from V and 0 bases from J, the junction kept 2 bases outside the gene matches. The CDR3 length is 14 residues. The part of the CDR3 DNA that was read is TGTGCCAGCGGTGAGGGGACAGTCTCCTATGAACAGTAC. It encodes CASGEGTVSYEQY. The whole CDR3 is CASGEGTVSYEQYF.

There are a few counts of this clone. The gene names here belong to mouse. The read halts 1 residue ahead of the CDR3 end, with the missing end drawn from the germline J gene. The same CDR3 arises from other DNA sequences in this sample as well. J is TRBJ1-4 and V is TRBV13-2, with 11 positions matching TRBD1. This CDR3 spans 15 amino acids. Trimming at V came to 5 bases and at J to 3 bases, leaving 3 bases not matched to a gene. CDR1 and CDR2 from the germline V gene are NNHNN and SYGAGS (reference sequence). The sequenced part of the CDR3 DNA is TGTGCCAGCGGGGGGGACAGGGGGACCAACGAAAGATTATTT. This gives the protein CASGGDRGTNERLF. The complete CDR3 sequence is CASGGDRGTNERLFF.

As concerns this clone: The genes are named according to mouse. The read is 1 residue too short to cover the CDR3 end, so that end is filled in from the germline J gene. The V and J genes are TRBV17 and TRBJ2-7; 12 bases are shared with TRBD2. Germline CDR1 is MNHDT and CDR2 is YYDKIL. V trimming: 5 bases; J trimming: 4 bases; junction bases outside the gene matches: 3. The CDR3 covers 14 residues. The CDR3 bases that were read are TGTGCTAGCAGTTCGGACTGGGGGGGGTATGAACAGTAC. This gives the protein CASSSDWGGYEQY. The complete CDR3 reads CASSSDWGGYEQYF.

Comments on this clone: Mouse names are used for the genes. The CDR3 extends 1 residue past the end of the read, so its final part is completed from the germline J gene. V and J are TRBV2 and TRBJ2-3; 10 nucleotides agree with TRBD2. Germline loops: CDR1 LGHNA, CDR2 YSYQKL. V lost 4 bases, J lost 0 bases, and 1 base stayed unmatched. The CDR3 consists of 15 residues. CDR3 bases read: TGTGCCAGCAGCCGACTGGGGGGTAGTGCAGAAACGCTGTAT. Residues: CASSRLGGSAETLY. The full CDR3 sequence reads CASSRLGGSAETLYF.

Details on this clone: The gene names given are mouse names. The CDR3 end lies 1 residue beyond the end of the read and is filled in from the germline J gene. The genes are TRBV19 and TRBJ2-1, with D unclear. V was clipped by 2 bases and J by 4 bases, with 7 bases between them. The length of the CDR3 is 13 residues. Germline lookup yields CDR1 FNHDT and CDR2 SITEND (reference sequence). Partial CDR3 DNA: TGTGCCAGCAGTATGGGGTATTATGCTGAGCAGTTC. It translates to CASSMGYYAEQF. The full CDR3 protein is CASSMGYYAEQFF.

About this clone itself: Genes here carry mouse names. The DNA ends 1 residue before the CDR3 does, and the rest of the CDR3 is filled in from the germline J gene. The chain is built from TRBV19 and TRBJ1-5; tentative D call: TRBD1 (6 bases). The CDR3 loop spans 14 amino acids. Germline values: CDR1 FNHDT, CDR2 SITEND (reference sequence). V was cut by 6 bases and J by 4 bases, with 14 bases left in between. The CDR3 bases that were read are TGTGCCAGCACCACTTCCGGGACAAACCAGGCTCCGCTT. It yields the protein CASTTSGTNQAPL. The full-length CDR3 reads as CASTTSGTNQAPLF. The full variable domain, completed using reference TRBV19 and TRBJ1-5, is GGIITQTPKFLIGQEGQKLTLKCQQNFNHDTMYWYRQDSGKGLRLIYYSITENDLQKGDLSEGYDASREKKSSFSLTVTSAQKNEMAVFLCASTTSGTNQAPLFGEGTRLSVL.